The clone carrying this T cell receptor beta chain was seen many times. What it binds is not known. The data are from a study of identical twins. General study findings and limits: It was out-of-frame TCR alpha sharing in monozygotic twins that models underestimated. The abundant beta clonotypes from cord blood had fewer insertions, and memory repertoires had none of this.

Template switching created a universal primer site, and the cDNA included unique molecular identifiers. TCRdb used MiXCR to reprocess the 5' RACE reads, holding one entry per CDR3 protein. In the table there are about 730,000 distinct CDR3 sequences, approximately 22% of which are singletons. The CDR3 length is 15 residues. With V trimmed by 1 base and J by 8 bases, 10 bases remained unmatched. Per the germline V gene, CDR1 is DFQATT and CDR2 is SNEGSKA (reference sequence). Another study also made use of these data, one on T cells expressing NK-cell markers.

Material: PBMCs. The receptor comes from a woman between 18 and 30 years old in good health. The genes are TRBV20-1 and TRBJ2-1; 8 bases line up with TRBD2. CDR3 amino acids: CSARVTSGRGYEQFF. The CDR3 bases are TGCAGTGCTAGAGTTACCAGCGGGAGAGGCTATGAGCAGTTCTTC.